These 17 T cell receptor beta chains originate from one sample sequenced in a study of chemoradiotherapy in HPV16-positive cancers. Assay used: immunoSEQ multiplex PCR; TCRdb lists only in-frame clones, some missing. The repertoire holds around 30,000 clones, with about 87% as singletons. This specimen consisted of blood, obtained from a patient who underwent chemoradiotherapy. The receptors were gathered from a human donor with HPV-associated anogenital cancer.

This clone was observed a handful of times. CDR3 sequence (DNA): TGTGCCAGCAGCCGAGGGACGAATCAGCCCCAGCATTTT. This codes for CASSRGTNQPQHF. The chain combines TRBV13 with TRBJ1-5; D might be TRBD1 (5 bases). V was clipped by 5 bases and J by 4 bases, with 9 bases between them. The CDR3 is made up of 13 amino acids. Germline lookup yields CDR1 PRHDT and CDR2 FYEKMQ (reference sequence).

The chain links TRBV12-5 to TRBJ1-1; perhaps TRBD1 as D (6 bases). This CDR3 spans 18 amino acids. The germline gives CDR1 LGHNT, CDR2 FRNRAP. Trimming stripped 2 bases from V and 5 bases from J, with 24 bases between. As DNA, the CDR3 is TGTGCTAGTGGTTTGACTCTGAGAGGTCGACCCACAGGGACTGAAGCTTTCTTT. Its translation: CASGLTLRGRPTGTEAFF.

The chain carries TRBV7-2 and TRBJ2-3; 8 bases agree with TRBD2. J was trimmed by 0 bases and V by 5 bases; bases with no gene match: 4. CDR1 SGHTA and CDR2 FQGNSA come from the germline V gene. This CDR3 contains 15 residues. Here the CDR3 reads CASSPSSGSTDTQYF. CDR3 nucleotide sequence: TGTGCCAGCAGCCCGTCTAGCGGGAGCACAGATACGCAGTATTTT.

The rearrangement joins TRBV19 to TRBJ2-1, with D uncertain. CDR3 length: 13 amino acids. Trimming pared 1 base from V and 5 bases from J, leaving 6 bases between. CDR1 and CDR2 (germline): LNHDA, SQIVND (reference sequence). The CDR3 is CASSIGNHNEQFF. CDR3 sequence (DNA): TGTGCCAGTAGTATAGGCAACCACAATGAGCAGTTCTTC.

This chain connects TRBV11-2 to TRBJ2-3; D gene ambiguous. CDR3 length: 12 amino acids. Trimming pared 5 bases from V and 6 bases from J, leaving 9 bases between. Germline V gene sequence: CDR1 SGHAT, CDR2 FQNNGV. In DNA, the CDR3 is TGTGCCAGCAGCCTCCAAATTGATACGCAGTATTTT. This sequence encodes CASSLQIDTQYF.

V usage is TRBV7-2 and J usage is TRBJ1-2; D may be TRBD1 (6 bases). With 5 bases removed from V and 0 bases from J, the gap between germline ends came to 19 bases. Germline assignment: CDR1 SGHTA and CDR2 FQGNSA. The CDR3 totals 17 residues. The CDR3 bases are TGTGCCAGCAGCGTACCAACTTCAGGGGATCCTAACTATGGCTACACCTTC. It specifies CASSVPTSGDPNYGYTF.

This sequence joins TRBV28 and TRBJ1-2, with TRBD1 as a possible D gene (6 bases). The germline V and J ends were trimmed by 6 bases and 2 bases, with 13 bases remaining between them. In germline, CDR1 is MDHEN, CDR2 SYDVKM. The CDR3 loop spans 14 amino acids. This CDR3 is CASSAGQMNYGYTF. The CDR3 DNA reads TGTGCCAGCAGCGCCGGACAGATGAACTATGGCTACACCTTC.

The rearrangement links TRBV28 to TRBJ2-5; D remains unclear. The CDR3 is 11 residues long. Trimming removed 8 bases from V and 5 bases from J, with 9 bases in between. In germline, CDR1 is MDHEN, CDR2 SYDVKM. The CDR3 DNA is TGTGCCAGCCGGACCACGGAGACCCAGTACTTC. Translating it yields CASRTTETQYF.

V and J are TRBV19 and TRBJ2-2, with 8 bases fitting TRBD1. Germline V gene data show CDR1 as LNHDA and CDR2 as SQIVND (reference sequence). V trimming: 1 base; J trimming: 4 bases; junction bases outside the gene matches: 2. This CDR3 is built from 15 residues. Here the CDR3 DNA reads TGTGCCAGTAGTATAGCCAGGGGGCTCACCGGGGAGCTGTTTTTT. Translation: CASSIARGLTGELFF.

The chain recombines TRBV18 with TRBJ1-2; the D is unclear. Germline V CDR1 and CDR2: KGHSH, LQKENI. The germline V and J ends were trimmed by 3 bases and 7 bases, with 12 bases remaining between them. The CDR3 has 13 amino acids. The CDR3 sequence is CASSPGRLGGYTF. As DNA, the CDR3 is TGTGCCAGCTCACCCGGACGACTGGGTGGCTACACCTTC.

The chain joins TRBV6-5 to TRBJ1-1; a possible D gene is TRBD1 (6 bases). The V gene lost 6 bases and the J gene lost 1 base, with 12 bases spanning the gap. The CDR3 contains 14 residues. Germline assignment: CDR1 MNHEY and CDR2 SVGAGI. The CDR3: CASRPGTTNTEAFF. The CDR3 nucleotides read TGTGCCAGCAGACCCGGGACAACGAACACTGAAGCTTTCTTT.

This clone was observed a single time. This rearrangement joins TRBV7-2 to TRBJ2-2; 8 bases align to TRBD2. The CDR3 extends over 13 amino acids. CDR1 is SGHTA and CDR2 is FQGNSA in the germline V gene. V lost 5 bases and J lost 9; bases outside the gene matches: 5. CDR3 in amino acids: CASSSRLARELFF. DNA for the CDR3: TGTGCCAGCAGCAGTCGACTAGCGAGGGAGCTGTTTTTT.

This clone was counted once. The chain links TRBV15 to TRBJ1-1, with TRBD1 matching 8 bases. This CDR3 is 15 amino acids long. Germline-derived CDR1 and CDR2 are LNHNV and YYDKDF (reference sequence). J lost 8 bases, V lost 7 bases, and 15 bases had no gene match. The CDR3 here is CATKPHPAGGEEAFF. CDR3 nucleotides: TGTGCCACCAAACCCCACCCAGCAGGGGGCGAAGAAGCTTTCTTT.

The V gene is TRBV28, the J gene TRBJ2-3; no firm D call. Germline-derived CDR1 and CDR2 are MDHEN and SYDVKM. The ends were cut back, 2 bases at V and 1 base at J, with 16 bases in the middle. The CDR3 length is 17 residues. DNA of the CDR3: TGTGCCAGCAGTTTAATGGCTAGGGTTTGGGGCACAGATACGCAGTATTTT. It yields the protein CASSLMARVWGTDTQYF.

This chain connects TRBV5-1 to TRBJ2-7; 10 positions match TRBD2. Germline-derived CDR1 and CDR2 are SGHRS and YFSETQ. This CDR3 contains 14 residues. V dropped 3 bases and J dropped 1; count of bases not matched to a gene: 1. CDR3 in amino acids: CASSSSGRSYEQYF. CDR3 nucleotides: TGCGCCAGCAGCTCTAGCGGGAGATCCTACGAGCAGTACTTC.

The chain couples TRBV5-4 to TRBJ1-2; tentatively, D is TRBD1 (5 bases). The V end lost 4 bases, the J end lost 5 bases, and 18 bases lay between the germline ends. Germline CDR1 and CDR2: SGHNT and YYREEE (reference sequence). The CDR3 is 15 amino acids. CDR3 sequence (DNA): TGTGCCAGCAGCACGTCAGGGACCCTTGGGTATGGCTACACCTTC. Translating gives CASSTSGTLGYGYTF.

As concerns this clone: Within the sample, other DNA sequences also encode this same CDR3. The chain links TRBV11-3 to TRBJ2-5; D possibly corresponds to TRBD2 (7 bases). V was pared by 4 bases and J by 7 bases, with 13 bases between. The CDR3 spans 13 residues. Germline V gene sequence: CDR1 SGHNT, CDR2 YENEEA. This CDR3 reads CASSSGGRGTQYF. CDR3 coding DNA: TGTGCCAGCAGCTCCGGGGGGCGGGGGACCCAGTACTTC. The full variable domain, in which reference TRBV11-3 and TRBJ2-5 provide the parts outside the CDR3, is EAGVVQSPRYKIIEKKQPVAFWCNPISGHNTLYWYLQNLGQGPELLIRYENEEAVDDSQLPKDRFSAERLKGVDSTLKIQPAELGDSAVYLCASSSGGRGTQYFGPGTRLLVL.